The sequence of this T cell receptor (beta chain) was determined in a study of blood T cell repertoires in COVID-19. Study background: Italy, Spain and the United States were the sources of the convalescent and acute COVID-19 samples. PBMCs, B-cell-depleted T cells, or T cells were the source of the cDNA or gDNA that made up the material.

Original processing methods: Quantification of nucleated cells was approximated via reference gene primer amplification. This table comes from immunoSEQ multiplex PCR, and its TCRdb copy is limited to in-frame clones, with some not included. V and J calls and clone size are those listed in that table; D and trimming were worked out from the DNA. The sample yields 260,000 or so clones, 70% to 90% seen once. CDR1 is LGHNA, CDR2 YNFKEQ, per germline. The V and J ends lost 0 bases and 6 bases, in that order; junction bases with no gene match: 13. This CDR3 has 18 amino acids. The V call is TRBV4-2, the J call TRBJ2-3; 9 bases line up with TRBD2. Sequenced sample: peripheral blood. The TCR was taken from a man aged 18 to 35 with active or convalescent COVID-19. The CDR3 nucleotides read TGTGCCAGCAGCCAAGAACTAAGCGGGGGGCACCCCACGGATACGCAGTATTTT. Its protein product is CASSQELSGGHPTDTQYF.